The 24 T cell receptor beta chains below were found in one sample sequenced in a study of T cell repertoires in cytomegalovirus infection (dated by TCRdb to the late 2010s). The reads were generated on an Illumina HiSeq 1500. TCRdb's own reprocessing of the public reads used fastp at Q25 and MiXCR and kept productive beta chains. Each CDR3 protein gets just one entry, which takes the most common genes and DNA from the rows behind it. Recorded for this sample are around 450,000 distinct CDR3 sequences; roughly 30% of them occurred a single time. The ten largest clonotypes hold approximately 15% of the sample. What was sequenced was PBMCs. The receptors originated from a human donor in good health (CMV status not recorded). Some clones in this sample may be carry-over from other donors' samples.

Remarks on this clonotype: A read error may be the cause here, since a much bigger clone is one base away. The chain uses TRBV7-2 and TRBJ1-5; 7 bases line up with TRBD1. The length of the CDR3 is 18 residues. The germline gives CDR1 SGHTA, CDR2 FQGNSA. The chain's CDR3 is CASSLDGFGRGGNRPQHF. The CDR3 nucleotides are TGTGCCAGCAGCTTAGATGGTTTCGGGCGAGGGGGCAATCGGCCCCAGCATTTT.

This clonotype occurred many times. The chain has TRBV7-2 and TRBJ2-7, with TRBD1 identical over 7 bases. The CDR3 is 15 amino acids. Germline CDR1 reads SGHTA; CDR2 reads FQGNSA. The V and J ends lost 3 bases and 1 base, in that order; junction bases with no gene match: 6. The CDR3 nucleotides read TGTGCCAGCAGCTTCTACACAGGGGAATCCTACGAGCAGTACTTC. This codes for CASSFYTGESYEQYF.

This clonotype was counted once. The CDR3 DNA reads as TGTGCCAGCAGCCCACTATTCGGATCTGCCTACAATGAGCAGTTCTTC. Protein: CASSPLFGSAYNEQFF. The chain uses TRBV14 and TRBJ2-1, with no clear D. The germline CDR1 and CDR2 sequences are SGHDN and FVKESK. This CDR3 region has 16 residues. Trimming removed 4 bases at V and 2 bases at J, with 15 bases between.

This clonotype was picked up many times. The chain couples TRBV28 to TRBJ1-1; 8 bases match TRBD1. The CDR3 length is 12 residues. In germline, CDR1 is MDHEN, CDR2 SYDVKM. Trimming removed 11 bases from V and 1 base from J; junction bases left unmatched: 3. As DNA, the CDR3 is TGTGCCGTCACAGGGGGGAACACTGAAGCTTTCTTT. It codes for CAVTGGNTEAFF.

J is TRBJ1-5 and V is TRBV20-1, with D maybe TRBD1 (6 bases). The CDR3 spans 14 residues. Per the germline V gene, CDR1 is DFQATT and CDR2 is SNEGSKA (reference sequence). Trimming removed 7 bases from V and 7 bases from J, with 20 bases in between. CDR3 sequence: CSVTGISVFQPQHF. The DNA for the CDR3 is TGCAGTGTTACAGGGATTTCAGTCTTCCAGCCCCAGCATTTT.

Only a few counts were recorded for this clonotype. This chain uses TRBV20-1 with TRBJ2-3; D is perhaps TRBD2 (6 bases). Trimming removed 2 bases from V and 3 bases from J, with 9 bases in between. CDR3 length: 13 amino acids. The V gene's germline CDR1 is DFQATT and CDR2 SNEGSKA (reference sequence). CDR3 coding DNA: TGCAGTGCTAGACTGGGAGGAACAGATACGCAGTATTTT. It specifies CSARLGGTDTQYF.

Note on this clonotype: The final CDR3 position lacks the conserved phenylalanine or tryptophan, pointing to a likely read error. This rearrangement joins TRBV6-5 to TRBJ2-7; TRBD1 matches 8 bases. The V gene's germline CDR1 is MNHEY and CDR2 SVGAGI. Losses at the gene ends were 4 bases for V and 4 bases for J; bases not matched to a gene: 6. The CDR3 contains 14 residues. The CDR3 coding sequence is TGTGCCAGCAGTTTCGGACAGGGCCCATACGAGCAGTACTTA. Protein sequence: CASSFGQGPYEQYL.

This clonotype was recorded a few times. This chain joins TRBV19 and TRBJ2-1, with 9 bases identical to TRBD2. Germline-derived CDR1 and CDR2 are LNHDA and SQIVND (reference sequence). CDR3 size: 15 residues. The junction had 11 bases not matched to a gene; V was cut back by 7 bases and J by 7 bases. The CDR3 bases are TGTGCCAGTACCCCCGCCGTAGCGGGGGAGAATGAGCAGTTCTTC. The encoded protein is CASTPAVAGENEQFF.

This clonotype has a handful of counts. The chain has TRBV7-2 and TRBJ2-5; D remains unclear. CDR1 and CDR2 (germline): SGHTA, FQGNSA. CDR3 length: 17 residues. V lost 1 base to trimming and J lost 2 bases, with 17 bases between them. CDR3 bases: TGTGCCAGCAGCTTAGGCCCGGTAGTGGCAGGACAAGAGACCCAGTACTTC. Residues: CASSLGPVVAGQETQYF. The variable domain in full, with the rest retrieved from reference TRBV7-2 and TRBJ2-5, is GAGVSQSPSNKVTEKGKDVELRCDPISGHTALYWYRQSLGQGLEFLIYFQGNSAPDKSGLPSDRFSAERTGGSVSTLTIQRTQQEDSAVYLCASSLGPVVAGQETQYFGPGTRLLVL.

The rearrangement uses TRBV27 and TRBJ2-7; D remains ambiguous. Germline V gene sequence: CDR1 MNHEY, CDR2 SMNVEV (reference sequence). V lost 5 bases and J lost 0, with 11 bases in between. The CDR3 totals 14 residues. CDR3 amino acids: CASSVTSSSYEQYF. The CDR3 region has the DNA TGTGCCAGCAGTGTTACCAGTTCCTCCTACGAGCAGTACTTC.

CDR3 sequence reads: CASSFNAQGTAITQYF. CDR3 DNA: TGTGCCAGCAGCTTTAACGCGCAGGGAACCGCCATTACGCAGTATTTT. The chain joins TRBV7-6 to TRBJ2-3, with a weak D call TRBD1 (5 bases). The germline CDR1 and CDR2 sequences are SGHVS and FNYEAQ. CDR3 length equals 16 residues. The ends were cut back, 3 bases at V and 8 bases at J, with 21 bases in the middle.

CDR3 region: CASSPEGETLSNQPQHF. The CDR3 DNA sequence: TGCGCCAGCAGCCCCGAAGGCGAGACGCTAAGCAATCAGCCCCAGCATTTT. The chain links TRBV4-1 to TRBJ1-5; D gene unclear. Germline loops: CDR1 MGHRA, CDR2 YSYEKL. Trimming removed 4 bases at V and 1 base at J, with 17 bases between. CDR3 size: 17 residues.

The table lists this clonotype with many counts. The chain is built from TRBV7-2 and TRBJ1-5; a weak D match, TRBD1 (5 bases). Germline CDR1 is SGHTA and CDR2 is FQGNSA. This CDR3 has 14 residues. Trimming took off 2 bases at V and 6 bases at J, with 11 bases between the two ends. CDR3 sequence reads: CASSLLGGGQPQHF. CDR3 coding DNA: TGTGCCAGCAGCTTATTGGGGGGGGGTCAGCCCCAGCATTTT. The full variable domain, with the rest looked up from reference TRBV7-2 and TRBJ1-5, is GAGVSQSPSNKVTEKGKDVELRCDPISGHTALYWYRQSLGQGLEFLIYFQGNSAPDKSGLPSDRFSAERTGGSVSTLTIQRTQQEDSAVYLCASSLLGGGQPQHFGDGTRLSIL.

This clonotype has a handful of counts. V is TRBV5-1 and J is TRBJ1-2, with 8 bases fitting TRBD1. The CDR3 is made up of 14 amino acids. After removal of 4 bases from V and 2 bases from J, the junction contained 4 bases not matched to a gene. Per the germline V gene, CDR1 is SGHRS and CDR2 is YFSETQ. The CDR3 DNA is TGCGCCAGCAGCGTGGGACAGGTCAACTATGGCTACACCTTC. Translating it yields CASSVGQVNYGYTF.

This clonotype has more than one count but fewer than ten. The genes are TRBV19 and TRBJ2-2, with TRBD1 identical over 9 bases. Germline trimming cut 1 base from V and 8 bases from J; bases unmatched to any gene: 5. Germline-derived CDR1 and CDR2 are LNHDA and SQIVND (reference sequence). CDR3 length: 15 amino acids. The CDR3 DNA is TGTGCCAGTAGTATAGTGGGACAGGGTCAGGGGGAGCTGTTTTTT. Protein product: CASSIVGQGQGELFF.

CDR3 DNA sequence: TGTGCCACCAGCACCTCCGGACTAGCGGGGGGCTACAATGAGCAGTTCTTC. Its protein product is CATSTSGLAGGYNEQFF. The chain has TRBV15 and TRBJ2-1; TRBD2 aligns across 14 bases. The trim removed 4 bases at V and 3 bases at J, leaving 5 bases unmatched. This CDR3 has 17 residues. The germline V gene has CDR1 LNHNV and CDR2 YYDKDF (reference sequence).

V is TRBV11-2 and J is TRBJ1-1; D may be TRBD1 (5 bases). Germline-derived CDR1 and CDR2 are SGHAT and FQNNGV. Trimming took 1 base from V and 1 from J, leaving 10 bases between them. This CDR3 spans 15 amino acids. This CDR3 reads CASSLVAGGNTEAFF. DNA for the CDR3: TGTGCCAGCAGCTTAGTCGCGGGGGGGAACACTGAAGCTTTCTTT.

This clonotype was recorded at least ten times. The rearrangement links TRBV11-2 to TRBJ2-7; TRBD1 matches at 10 bases. V trimming: 4 bases; J trimming: 9 bases; junction bases outside the gene matches: 12. Germline V gives CDR1 SGHAT, CDR2 FQNNGV. There are 15 residues in the CDR3. CDR3 coding DNA: TGTGCCAGCAGCTCTACCGGGACAGGGGACTCCGTGCAGTACTTC. This sequence encodes CASSSTGTGDSVQYF.

This clonotype was detected only a few times. J is TRBJ1-6 and V is TRBV20-1; tentatively, D is TRBD1 (6 bases). Germline CDR1 and CDR2: DFQATT and SNEGSKA (reference sequence). The CDR3 consists of 15 residues. Trimming removed 0 bases from V and 9 bases from J, with 15 bases in between. CDR3 protein: CSARDLGGISSPLHF. For the CDR3, the DNA is TGCAGTGCTAGAGATCTAGGGGGTATCAGTTCACCCCTCCACTTT.

On this clonotype: A single base separates this from a much larger clone, so it may be a read error. The chain links TRBV7-2 to TRBJ2-1, with D perhaps matching TRBD2 (6 bases). The CDR3 length is 12 residues. Germline V lookup: CDR1 SGHTA, CDR2 FQGNSA. The CDR3 nucleotides read TGTGCCAGCAGCGGGACTTACAATGAGCAGTTATTC. It is translated as CASSGTYNEQLF.

This clonotype has more than one count but fewer than ten. This sequence joins TRBV7-9 and TRBJ2-1, with D maybe TRBD2 (6 bases). This CDR3 is 14 amino acids long. Trimming pared 5 bases from V and 1 base from J, leaving 9 bases between. CDR1 is SEHNR, CDR2 FQNEAQ, per germline (reference sequence). CDR3 protein: CASSPGTSYNEQFF. Here the CDR3 DNA reads TGTGCCAGCAGCCCGGGGACTTCCTACAATGAGCAGTTCTTC.

V and J are TRBV7-6 and TRBJ1-6, with D uncertain. Trimming stripped 6 bases from V and 10 bases from J, with 13 bases between. Germline CDR1 is SGHVS and CDR2 is FNYEAQ. The CDR3 length is 13 residues. The CDR3 is CASSLGLESPLHF. The CDR3 DNA is TGTGCCAGCAGTCTAGGGCTGGAATCACCCCTCCACTTT.

The table lists this clonotype with a few counts. The J gene is TRBJ2-2, the V gene TRBV5-1, with a possible D match to TRBD1 (5 bases). V dropped 4 bases and J dropped 0 bases, with 10 bases sitting between them. The CDR3 contains 15 residues. In germline, CDR1 is SGHRS, CDR2 YFSETQ. The CDR3 loop is CASSADSANTGELFF. Written as DNA, the CDR3 is TGCGCCAGCAGCGCAGACAGCGCGAACACCGGGGAGCTGTTTTTT.

This chain links TRBV5-1 with TRBJ1-1; D gene unclear. Looked up from germline, CDR1 is SGHRS and CDR2 is YFSETQ. Trimming took 0 bases from V and 1 from J, leaving 7 bases between them. This CDR3 has 14 amino acids. This chain's CDR3 is CASSLGHANTEAFF. DNA for the CDR3: TGCGCCAGCAGCTTGGGACACGCGAACACTGAAGCTTTCTTT.